These 8 T cell receptor beta chains share one sample of origin, sequenced in a study of neurological immune-mediated disorders. TCRdb itself ran the 5' RACE reads through MiXCR, one entry per CDR3 protein. The sample holds 31,000 or so distinct CDR3 sequences; 4.6% are singletons and the top ten take more than 20%. Sequenced input: PBMCs. All receptors derive from a man younger than 30 in good health.

There are many counts of this clonotype. V and J are TRBV6-1 and TRBJ1-5, with D unresolved. The V gene lost 5 bases and the J gene lost 2 bases, with 16 bases spanning the gap. Germline V gives CDR1 MNHNS, CDR2 SASEGT. This CDR3 has 16 amino acids. CDR3 DNA sequence: TGTGCCAGCAGTAATGAGGTGCTTCGGGGCAATCAGCCCCAGCATTTT. As protein: CASSNEVLRGNQPQHF.

This clonotype has at least ten counts. This chain connects TRBV5-5 to TRBJ1-2, with a tentative D call TRBD1 (5 bases). The V end lost 1 base, the J end lost 8 bases, and 18 bases lay between the germline ends. The CDR3 contains 15 residues. CDR1 is SGHKS, CDR2 YYEKEE, per germline (reference sequence). This CDR3 reads CASSLIYWDPMGYTF. The DNA for the CDR3 is TGTGCCAGCAGCTTGATTTATTGGGACCCAATGGGCTACACCTTC. Full variable domain (outside the CDR3, taken from reference TRBV5-5 and TRBJ1-2): DAGVTQSPTHLIKTRGQQVTLRCSPISGHKSVSWYQQVLGQGPQFIFQYYEKEERGRGNFPDRFSARQFPNYSSELNVNALLLGDSALYLCASSLIYWDPMGYTFGSGTRLTVV.

This clonotype was seen repeatedly, ten times or more. The chain employs TRBV7-9 and TRBJ2-1, with 11 bases that match TRBD2. CDR1 is SEHNR, CDR2 FQNEAQ, per germline (reference sequence). Trimming took 6 bases from V and 9 from J; bases not matched to a gene: 7. The CDR3 spans 14 residues. The CDR3 here is CASSARTSGPEQFF. The CDR3 DNA reads as TGTGCCAGCAGTGCCCGGACTAGCGGGCCTGAGCAGTTCTTC. The full variable domain, in which reference TRBV7-9 and TRBJ2-1 provide the parts outside the CDR3, is DTGVSQNPRHKITKRGQNVTFRCDPISEHNRLYWYRQTLGQGPEFLTYFQNEAQLEKSRLLSDRFSAERPKGSFSTLEIQRTEQGDSAMYLCASSARTSGPEQFFGPGTRLTVL.

This clonotype was seen repeatedly, ten times or more. The CDR3 loop reads CAWGDKPYEQYF. The CDR3 DNA reads as TGTGCCTGGGGGGACAAACCCTACGAGCAGTACTTC. V gene TRBV30 combines with J gene TRBJ2-7; perhaps TRBD1 as D (6 bases). In germline, CDR1 is GTSNPN, CDR2 SVGIG (reference sequence). V gave up 5 bases and J gave up 2 bases, with 10 bases separating them. This CDR3 comprises 12 residues.

This clonotype came up many times. The chain is built from TRBV5-1 and TRBJ1-4; no reliable D call. V lost 1 base to trimming and J lost 7 bases, with 17 bases between them. The CDR3 has 16 residues. Germline V gene sequence: CDR1 SGHRS, CDR2 YFSETQ. CDR3 bases: TGCGCCAGCAGCTTGAATGTCCCAGGCCTGGGTGAAAAACTGTTTTTT. It encodes CASSLNVPGLGEKLFF. The whole variable domain, filled in from reference TRBV5-1 and TRBJ1-4, reads KAGVTQTPRYLIKTRGQQVTLSCSPISGHRSVSWYQQTPGQGLQFLFEYFSETQRNKGNFPGRFSGRQFSNSRSEMNVSTLELGDSALYLCASSLNVPGLGEKLFFGSGTQLSVL.

This clonotype was detected ten times or more. The CDR3 DNA is TGTGCCAGCAGTTACCCCTCTTTGGGATCCTACGAGCAGTACTTC. Residues: CASSYPSLGSYEQYF. The J gene is TRBJ2-7, the V gene TRBV6-5; D uncertain. CDR1 and CDR2 from the germline V gene are MNHEY and SVGAGI. The CDR3 is 15 amino acids. Trimming took 2 bases from V and 1 from J, leaving 12 bases between them.

This clonotype was counted many times. V is TRBV19 and J is TRBJ1-2; 9 nucleotides agree with TRBD1. CDR1 and CDR2 from the germline V gene are LNHDA and SQIVND (reference sequence). V dropped 7 bases and J dropped 8; count of bases not matched to a gene: 14. The CDR3 contains 15 residues. CDR3 bases: TGTGCCAGTACCTTCTGGGACAGGGCGGCCGAGGGCTACACCTTC. This gives the protein CASTFWDRAAEGYTF.

This clonotype was observed at least ten times. V is TRBV20-1 and J is TRBJ1-1; no firm D call. Germline CDR1 reads DFQATT; CDR2 reads SNEGSKA (reference sequence). V lost 0 bases to trimming and J lost 0 bases, with 8 bases between them. The CDR3 loop spans 14 amino acids. CDR3 region: CSAREGGVNTEAFF. CDR3 DNA: TGCAGTGCTAGAGAGGGTGGAGTGAACACTGAAGCTTTCTTT.